This is a list of T cell receptor beta chains from one sample in a study of shared clonotypes between healthy human individuals. Some clones are missing from TCRdb's copy, which holds only in-frame ones; the method was immunoSEQ multiplex PCR. The sample holds 2,500,000 or so clones, less than 95% seen once. The sample was naive CD4+ T cells from PBMCs. The receptors were sampled from a man aged 18 to 30 in good health. Some clones in this sample may be carry-over from other donors' samples. Both conserved end residues are part of each CDR3. Each record gives: V gene, CDR3 protein.

>TRBV5-4
CASSLVGAGRDEQFF
>TRBV2
CASSGPGAVETQYF
>TRBV10-2
CASSDISAGGSYEQYF
>TRBV4-3
CASSQDAGVETQYF
>TRBV6-1
CASSGRATNNEQFF
>TRBV7-2
CASTRRRERETQYF
>TRBV7-8
CASSLVTAREQYF
>TRBV6-6
CASSYGSGGLNEQFF
>TRBV6-1
CASSRTSAGGLEQYF
>TRBV10-3
CAISESTQTLGRGVDEQYF
>TRBV5-1
CASSLSLANNEQFF
>TRBV5-1
CASSRLAGANEQFF
>TRBV4-1
CASSPGRGAGEERSYNEQFF
>TRBV28
CASMGTSGRAVIEQYF
>TRBV5-8
CASSLSGNSGNTIYF
>TRBV9
CASSVATGGSYNEQFF
>TRBV6-1
CASKREGGPYEQYF
>TRBV28
CASSSPTGYSYEQYF
>TRBV19
CASSTRPNTEAFF
>TRBV6-5
CASSYQGGTQYF
>TRBV18
CASSPRALAGGSHEQFF
>TRBV18
CASSPYPLGEQYF
>TRBV28
CASNNDGSPDNEQFF
>TRBV2
CASSAFSGFGETQYF